One sample yielded the 27 T cell receptor beta chains listed below, sequenced in a study of T cell responses to AZD1222 COVID-19 vaccine. Method: immunoSEQ multiplex PCR; TCRdb's copy keeps in-frame clones and lacks some. The data contain about 130,000 clones, approximately 85% of them singletons. This material consisted of peripheral blood, taken 28 days after the second AZD1222 dose. Receptors originate from an adult who received the AZD1222 COVID-19 vaccine.

The rearrangement links TRBV2 to TRBJ2-4; D gene unclear. Germline V gene data show CDR1 as SNHLY and CDR2 as FYNNEI. Deletions cut 6 bases from V and 0 bases from J, with 12 bases between. CDR3 size: 15 residues. The CDR3 protein is CASSQELLAKNIQYF. CDR3 DNA sequence: TGTGCCAGCAGCCAAGAGCTCCTAGCCAAAAACATTCAGTACTTC.

This sequence joins TRBV30 and TRBJ1-3, with unresolved D. The CDR3 extends over 14 amino acids. Trimming shortened V by 0 bases and J by 1 base, and 7 bases separated the two germline ends. Germline loops: CDR1 GTSNPN, CDR2 SVGIG (reference sequence). The CDR3 DNA reads as TGTGCCTGGAGTGTTACGAAATCTGGAAACACCATATATTTT. This sequence encodes CAWSVTKSGNTIYF.

The chain combines TRBV11-3 with TRBJ1-5; tentative D call: TRBD1 (5 bases). V lost 5 bases to trimming and J lost 6 bases, with 20 bases between them. This CDR3 is 16 amino acids long. CDR1 and CDR2 from the germline V gene are SGHNT and YENEEA. The CDR3 coding sequence is TGTGCCAGCAGCCCACCTTCGGGGGGTATGGGTCAGCCCCAGCATTTT. Translated, it gives CASSPPSGGMGQPQHF.

This sequence joins TRBV5-4 and TRBJ2-5; 15 bases map to TRBD2. The CDR3 has 16 amino acids. The ends lost 1 base at V and 4 bases at J; junction bases unmatched: 2. The germline CDR1 and CDR2 sequences are SGHNT and YYREEE (reference sequence). For the CDR3, the DNA is TGTGCCAGCAGCTTGCGGACTAGCGGGGGGGCAGAGACCCAGTACTTC. Its protein is CASSLRTSGGAETQYF.

The chain employs TRBV18 and TRBJ1-5; 10 nucleotides align to TRBD1. Germline CDR1 reads KGHSH; CDR2 reads LQKENI. V lost 3 bases and J lost 6; bases outside the gene matches: 8. The CDR3 totals 16 residues. CDR3 DNA: TGTGCCAGCTCACCCCAAGGGACAGGGGTGGCTCAGCCCCAGCATTTT. This encodes CASSPQGTGVAQPQHF.

The DNA of the CDR3 is TGTGCCAGCTCACCGAGGGTAGCGGATTCACCCCTCCACTTT. This gives the protein CASSPRVADSPLHF. The rearrangement joins TRBV18 to TRBJ1-6; D gene unclear. V was pared by 3 bases and J by 8 bases, with 11 bases between. CDR1 and CDR2 (germline): KGHSH, LQKENI. The CDR3 sequence is 14 residues long.

The genes are TRBV28 and TRBJ1-2; no clear D gene. Germline CDR1 reads MDHEN; CDR2 reads SYDVKM. The CDR3 extends over 11 amino acids. Trimming pared 8 bases from V and 8 bases from J, leaving 12 bases between. The CDR3 DNA is TGTGCCAGCCGATGGTTAGTCGGCTACACCTTC. Its translation is CASRWLVGYTF.

V gene TRBV9 combines with J gene TRBJ2-6; no firm D call. CDR3 length equals 14 residues. Germline V CDR1 and CDR2: SGDLS, YYNGEE. V was shortened by 3 bases and J by 4 bases, with 8 bases between the two germline ends. CDR3 sequence reads: CASSEVSGANVLTF. The CDR3 nucleotides are TGTGCCAGCAGCGAGGTGTCGGGGGCCAACGTCCTGACTTTC.

V is TRBV19 and J is TRBJ2-1; TRBD1 aligns across 10 bases. CDR1 and CDR2 from the germline V gene are LNHDA and SQIVND (reference sequence). The V and J ends lost 1 base and 2 bases, in that order; junction bases with no gene match: 8. The CDR3 has 18 amino acids. CDR3 sequence: CASSIGGVGTGAYNEQFF. CDR3 DNA: TGTGCCAGTAGTATAGGAGGGGTAGGGACAGGGGCCTACAATGAGCAGTTCTTC.

This clone was seen a single time. CDR3 sequence reads: CASSAREGVRQYF. CDR3 bases: TGTGCCAGCAGCGCCAGAGAAGGGGTTCGGCAGTACTTC. The chain is built from TRBV11-2 and TRBJ2-7; weak D call: TRBD1 (5 bases). This CDR3 has 13 residues. V was trimmed by 5 bases and J by 9 bases, leaving 17 bases between them. From germline, CDR1 is SGHAT and CDR2 FQNNGV.

V is TRBV10-3 and J is TRBJ1-1, with TRBD1 as a possible D gene (5 bases). The CDR3 contains 14 residues. The V end lost 4 bases, the J end lost 7 bases, and 16 bases lay between the germline ends. Germline loops: CDR1 ENHRY, CDR2 SYGVKD. The CDR3: CAISAPGTLSEAFF. In DNA, the CDR3 is TGTGCCATCAGTGCCCCTGGGACTTTGAGTGAAGCTTTCTTT.

This sequence joins TRBV5-8 and TRBJ1-4; no definite D call. Trimming cost V 0 bases and J 3 bases, with 9 bases left between them. CDR3 length: 15 amino acids. Germline values: CDR1 SGHTS, CDR2 YDEGEE. The CDR3 sequence is CASSLDVRANEKLFF. Here the CDR3 DNA reads TGTGCCAGCAGCTTGGATGTGAGGGCTAATGAAAAACTGTTTTTT. Full variable domain (outside the CDR3, taken from reference TRBV5-8 and TRBJ1-4): EAGVTQSPTHLIKTRGQQATLRCSPISGHTSVYWYQQALGLGLQFLLWYDEGEERNRGNFPPRFSGRQFPNYSSELNVNALELEDSALYLCASSLDVRANEKLFFGSGTQLSVL.

The DNA of the CDR3 is TGTGCCAGCAGTTACCAGGGCCCGAACACTGAAGCTTTCTTT. It codes for CASSYQGPNTEAFF. This chain uses TRBV6-2 or TRBV6-3 with TRBJ1-1, with D perhaps matching TRBD1 (5 bases). V lost 2 bases and J 1 base, leaving 8 bases between the germline ends. Germline V gene sequence: CDR1 MNHEY, CDR2 SVGEGT. The CDR3 length is 14 residues.

The V call is TRBV5-4, the J call TRBJ2-7; D is ambiguous. CDR1 is SGHNT and CDR2 is YYREEE in the germline V gene (reference sequence). Trimming took 0 bases from V and 6 from J, leaving 7 bases between them. This CDR3 has 12 amino acids. The chain's CDR3 is CASSLGEGEQYF. As DNA, the CDR3 is TGTGCCAGCAGCTTGGGAGAAGGCGAGCAGTACTTC.

This sequence joins TRBV11-2 and TRBJ1-5, with a possible D match to TRBD1 (5 bases). Germline V lookup: CDR1 SGHAT, CDR2 FQNNGV. The V end was cut by 2 bases, the J end by 4 bases, with 6 bases between. The CDR3 totals 13 residues. The CDR3 is CASSLNRNQPQHF. The CDR3 DNA reads as TGTGCCAGCAGCTTAAACAGGAATCAGCCCCAGCATTTT.

The CDR3 DNA reads TGTGCCAGCAGGGGGACTTTTACCTACAATGAGCAGTTCTTC. Protein: CASRGTFTYNEQFF. The chain has TRBV2 and TRBJ2-1; D possibly corresponds to TRBD2 (6 bases). This CDR3 region has 14 residues. Germline V gene data show CDR1 as SNHLY and CDR2 as FYNNEI. V was trimmed by 6 bases and J by 2 bases, leaving 11 bases between them. Full variable domain (rest looked up from reference TRBV2 and TRBJ2-1): EPEVTQTPSHQVTQMGQEVILRCVPISNHLYFYWYRQILGQKVEFLVSFYNNEISEKSEIFDDQFSVERPDGSNFTLKIRSTKLEDSAMYFCASRGTFTYNEQFFGPGTRLTVL.

The chain is built from TRBV19 and TRBJ1-3, with D maybe TRBD1 (5 bases). The CDR3 is 18 residues long. V was trimmed by 0 bases and J by 2 bases, leaving 17 bases between them. The germline CDR1 and CDR2 sequences are LNHDA and SQIVND (reference sequence). The CDR3 region has the DNA TGTGCCAGTAGTATAGAAATCCCGACCGGGGCAACTGGAAACACCATATATTTT. Its protein is CASSIEIPTGATGNTIYF.

The rearrangement links TRBV6-5 to TRBJ2-7, with D maybe TRBD1 (6 bases). V lost 8 bases, J lost 3 bases, and 11 bases lay in between. The CDR3 runs to 12 residues. CDR1 is MNHEY and CDR2 is SVGAGI in the germline V gene. The CDR3 spells CASFGRGYEQYF. DNA for the CDR3: TGTGCCAGCTTCGGCAGGGGCTACGAGCAGTACTTC.

The gene calls are TRBV18 and TRBJ1-4; D is possibly TRBD1 (6 bases). The CDR3 is 13 residues long. V was cut by 4 bases and J by 8 bases, with 11 bases left in between. Germline V gives CDR1 KGHSH, CDR2 LQKENI. The CDR3 region is CASSLQTGEKLFF. CDR3 in DNA: TGTGCCAGCTCACTTCAGACAGGAGAAAAACTGTTTTTT.

The chain couples TRBV11-2 to TRBJ2-7; D uncertain. Germline CDR1 and CDR2: SGHAT and FQNNGV. V gave up 5 bases and J gave up 2 bases, with 10 bases separating them. The CDR3 contains 13 residues. CDR3 DNA sequence: TGTGCCAGCAGCCTCGTGGGGACCTACGAGCAGTACTTC. It encodes CASSLVGTYEQYF.

This sequence joins TRBV10-3 and TRBJ1-2; D is possibly TRBD1 (6 bases). Looked up from germline, CDR1 is ENHRY and CDR2 is SYGVKD. V was clipped by 6 bases and J by 4 bases, with 9 bases between them. CDR3 size: 12 residues. The CDR3 region is CAIRMDSYGYTF. CDR3 DNA: TGTGCCATCAGAATGGACAGCTATGGCTACACCTTC.

For the CDR3, the DNA is TGTGCCAGCAGCTTATCTGTTTTTTACCCCTCGGGACAGAGTACTGGCTACACCTTC. This gives the protein CASSLSVFYPSGQSTGYTF. The chain uses TRBV7-9 and TRBJ1-2; 7 positions match TRBD1. V shed 2 bases, J shed 7 bases, and the junction held 22 bases outside the gene matches. The CDR3 length is 19 residues. Germline values: CDR1 SEHNR, CDR2 FQNEAQ (reference sequence).

The CDR3, as DNA: TGTGCCAGCAGCTCCGGGATCTCTGGAAACACCATATATTTT. It yields the protein CASSSGISGNTIYF. The rearrangement uses TRBV7-2 and TRBJ1-3; D not resolved. The V gene lost 4 bases and the J gene lost 0 bases, with 7 bases spanning the gap. CDR1 is SGHTA, CDR2 FQGNSA, per germline. The CDR3 extends over 14 amino acids.

This sequence joins TRBV29-1 and TRBJ1-2, with D perhaps TRBD1 (6 bases). Trimming shortened V by 1 base and J by 4 bases, and 7 bases separated the two germline ends. Germline CDR1 and CDR2: SQVTM and ANQGSEA. This CDR3 has 12 amino acids. The CDR3 DNA reads TGCAGCGTTGAAGGAGGGGGCTATGGCTACACCTTC. This sequence encodes CSVEGGGYGYTF. The full variable domain, completed using reference TRBV29-1 and TRBJ1-2, is SAVISQKPSRDICQRGTSLTIQCQVDSQVTMMFWYRQQPGQSLTLIATANQGSEATYESGFVIDKFPISRPNLTFSTLTVSNMSPEDSSIYLCSVEGGGYGYTFGSGTRLTVV.

The chain joins TRBV5-1 to TRBJ1-6; 10 nucleotides match TRBD1. Germline-derived CDR1 and CDR2 are SGHRS and YFSETQ. Trimming removed 4 bases from V and 9 bases from J; junction bases left unmatched: 4. This CDR3 region has 14 residues. This CDR3 reads CASSGGQGFSPLHF. CDR3 DNA: TGCGCCAGCAGCGGGGGACAGGGGTTTTCACCCCTCCACTTT. Full variable domain (missing parts from reference TRBV5-1 and TRBJ1-6): KAGVTQTPRYLIKTRGQQVTLSCSPISGHRSVSWYQQTPGQGLQFLFEYFSETQRNKGNFPGRFSGRQFSNSRSEMNVSTLELGDSALYLCASSGGQGFSPLHFGNGTRLTVT.

This sequence joins TRBV4-3 and TRBJ1-2; D is ambiguous. The V gene's germline CDR1 is LGHNA and CDR2 YSLEER. V was trimmed by 0 bases and J by 5 bases, leaving 7 bases between them. The CDR3 spans 13 residues. CDR3 coding DNA: TGCGCCAGCAGCCAAGATTTCGGGTATGGCTACACCTTC. Residues: CASSQDFGYGYTF.

This chain connects TRBV6-5 to TRBJ2-7; a weak D match, TRBD2 (5 bases). Per germline, CDR1 MNHEY and CDR2 SVGAGI. V was pared by 6 bases and J by 3 bases, with 12 bases between. The CDR3 is made up of 13 amino acids. CDR3 residues: CASRRGPGYEQYF. The DNA of the CDR3 is TGTGCCAGCAGACGGGGTCCAGGCTACGAGCAGTACTTC.